What follows describes a single TCR beta chain. Method: immunoSEQ multiplex PCR; TCRdb's copy keeps in-frame clones and lacks some. This sample has under 200,000 clones, with about four fifths found just once. This entry comes from a study of blood T cell repertoires in COVID-19. CDR1 LGHDT and CDR2 YNNKEL come from the germline V gene (reference sequence). CDR3 size: 15 residues. The V end lost 4 bases, the J end lost 8 bases, and 17 bases lay between the germline ends. Sequences were obtained from peripheral blood. V gene TRBV3-1 (or the pseudogene TRBV3-2) combines with J gene TRBJ1-4; tentatively, D is TRBD1 (5 bases). The TCR sequence derives from a woman in her sixties with COVID-19, enrolled during active disease. The DNA of the CDR3 is TGTGCCAGCAGCCCCCGGACAAATTCCGCCGAAAAACTGTTTTTT. It specifies CASSPRTNSAEKLFF.